Listed below are T cell receptor beta chains from one sample, sequenced in a study of regulatory T cells in long-lasting Graves disease. TCRdb independently ran MiXCR on the multiplex PCR reads; one entry per CDR3 protein. The sample records 530,000 or so distinct CDR3 sequences, roughly a sixth being singletons. The sample was also reused in another study, on T cells in Graves' hyperthyroidism and ophthalmopathy.

Source: peripheral blood mononuclear cells (PBMCs), taken at new diagnosis, from a patient treated with antithyroid drugs. The source of these receptors is a man aged 18 to 35 with Graves disease. Each CDR3 is given with its conserved first and last residue. A D gene is named only where the DNA matches it firmly. Part of the rows lack a size; the others show once, few, many or a class for expanded clones.

>TRBJ2-5|many|NA|TRBV11-2
TGTGCCAGCAGCCCCGGTACGGGTGTATCAGAGACCCAGTACTTC
CASSPGTGVSETQYF
>TRBJ2-5|many|NA|TRBV12-3/TRBV12-4
TGTGCCAGCAGTTCTTCCCAGACCCAGTACTTC
CASSSSQTQYF
>TRBJ1-1|NA|NA|TRBV29-1
TGCAGCGTTGTAAGGGTGTTGAACACTGAAGCTTTCTTT
CSVVRVLNTEAFF
>TRBJ2-7|many|TRBD2|TRBV28
TGTGCCACCGGGAGGAGCTCCTACGAGCAGTACTTC
CATGRSSYEQYF
>TRBJ2-1|few|TRBD2|TRBV11-2
TGTGCCAGCAGCTTGACTAGCGGAGCTTCCTACAATGAGCAGTTCTTC
CASSLTSGASYNEQFF
>TRBJ2-2|NA|NA|TRBV6-2/TRBV6-3
TGTGCCAGCAGTTATAGTACAGGGTATACCGGGGAGCTGTTTTTT
CASSYSTGYTGELFF
>TRBJ2-1|many|TRBD2|TRBV6-1
TGTGCCAGTCGGAGCGGGAGGGCCTCCTACAATGAGCAGTTCTTC
CASRSGRASYNEQFF
>TRBJ2-1|many|NA|TRBV12-3/TRBV12-4
TGTGCCAGCAGTTTTGTCGGCTCGGCCAATGAGCAGTTCTTC
CASSFVGSANEQFF
>TRBJ2-2|NA|TRBD2|TRBV5-6
TGTGCCAGCAGCTTGGGGCGAGCGGGAGGGCCCACCGGGGAGCTGTTTTTT
CASSLGRAGGPTGELFF
>TRBJ2-7|NA|TRBD1|TRBV20-1
TGCAGTGCTAGAGACTTACAGGGGATCTACGAGCAGTACTTC
CSARDLQGIYEQYF
>TRBJ2-3|many|TRBD2|TRBV5-1
TGCGCCAGCAGCTTGGAGGGGAGGGGAGATACGCAGTATTTT
CASSLEGRGDTQYF
>TRBJ2-1|many|NA|TRBV6-1
TGTGCCAGCAGTCTCGACCCTGGGCCGTACAATGAGCAGTTCTTC
CASSLDPGPYNEQFF
>TRBJ2-2|NA|NA|TRBV29-1
TGCAGCGTTGATGGGGACACCGGGGAGCTGTTTTTT
CSVDGDTGELFF
>TRBJ2-7|many|TRBD1|TRBV28
TGTGCCAGCAGATGGACAGGGGGTTTGGACGAGCAGTACTTC
CASRWTGGLDEQYF
>TRBJ1-1|NA|NA|TRBV5-1
TGCGCCAGCAGCCCCGGTACAAGCACTGAAGCTTTCTTT
CASSPGTSTEAFF
>TRBJ2-5|many|NA|TRBV11-1
TGTGCCAGCAGGCCCCGACTAGTTGAAGAGACCCAGTACTTC
CASRPRLVEETQYF
>TRBJ1-1|few|NA|TRBV19
TGTGCCAGTAGTTGGGGGGGGAGGAACACTGAAGCTTTCTTT
CASSWGGRNTEAFF
>TRBJ2-5|many|TRBD2|TRBV5-1
TGCGCCAGCAGCTTGGCTGCTAGCGGAGCCCCAGAGACCCAGTACTTC
CASSLAASGAPETQYF
>TRBJ1-2|many|TRBD1|TRBV28
TGTGCCAGCAGTTCAGGACAGGGGGCAGGAGGCTACACCTTC
CASSSGQGAGGYTF
>TRBJ2-1|NA|TRBD1|TRBV29-1
TGCAGCATTACAGGGGAAAACATAAGGAGTGAGCAGTTCTTC
CSITGENIRSEQFF
>TRBJ2-2|many|TRBD1|TRBV20-1
TGCAGTGCTAGAGATGACAGGGGAAGCGGGAACACCGGGGAGCTGTTTTTT
CSARDDRGSGNTGELFF
>TRBJ2-5|many|NA|TRBV13
TGTGCCAGCAGTGGGCCGGGACGTCGAGAGACCCAGTACTTC
CASSGPGRRETQYF
>TRBJ2-4|many|NA|TRBV3-1
TGTGCCAGCAGTCTGAGGGACATTCAGTACTTC
CASSLRDIQYF
>TRBJ2-5|few|NA|TRBV5-1
TGCGCCAGCAGCTGGGGGGATCGGGAGACCCAGTACTTC
CASSWGDRETQYF
>TRBJ2-1|NA|NA|TRBV4-1
TGCGCCAGCAGCCAAGCCCCTGAATTAGCGTCCTCGGATGAGCAGTTCTTC
CASSQAPELASSDEQFF
>TRBJ2-2|many|TRBD2|TRBV5-1
TGCGCCAGCAGCTTGGTGCTAGCGGCAACCGGGGAGCTGTTTTTT
CASSLVLAATGELFF
>TRBJ1-2|many|NA|TRBV5-1
TGCGCCAGCAGCTTGTCTAGCAGAAACTATGGCTACACCTTC
CASSLSSRNYGYTF
>TRBJ1-4|few|TRBD1|TRBV2
TGTGCCAGCAGTGCTGGGACAGGGGATGAAAAACTGTTTTTT
CASSAGTGDEKLFF